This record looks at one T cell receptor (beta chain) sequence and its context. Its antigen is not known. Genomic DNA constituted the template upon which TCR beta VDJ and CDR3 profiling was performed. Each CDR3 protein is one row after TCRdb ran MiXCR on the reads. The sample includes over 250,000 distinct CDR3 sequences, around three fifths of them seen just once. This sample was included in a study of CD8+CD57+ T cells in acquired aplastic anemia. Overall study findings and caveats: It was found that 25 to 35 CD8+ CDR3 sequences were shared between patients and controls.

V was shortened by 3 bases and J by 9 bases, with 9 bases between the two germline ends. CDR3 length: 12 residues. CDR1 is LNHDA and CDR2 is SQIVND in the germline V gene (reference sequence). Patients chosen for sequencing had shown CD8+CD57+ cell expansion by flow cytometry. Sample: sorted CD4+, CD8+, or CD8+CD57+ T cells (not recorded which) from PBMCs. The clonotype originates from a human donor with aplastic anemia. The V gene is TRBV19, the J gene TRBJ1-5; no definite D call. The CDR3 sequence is CASSIIDRPQHF. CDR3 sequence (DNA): TGTGCCAGTAGTATCATTGATCGGCCCCAGCATTTT.